A selection of T cell receptor beta chains follows, all from one sample in a study of naive CD8 T cells in extremely preterm neonates. TCRdb's copy holds only in-frame clones and misses some; the assay was immunoSEQ multiplex PCR. The sample consists of about 7,100 clones, 98% of them appearing once. The sequencing sample was made of naive CD8+ T cells from blood. Source of these receptors: a human donor in good health. Each CDR3 is given with its conserved first and last residue. The D gene is left open where the match is weak. The size entry is marked missing in some rows and otherwise reads once, few, many or a size class.

D	length	J	size	V	CDR3	DNA
TRBD1	13	TRBJ2-1	.	TRBV30	CAWSVWDRAEQFF	TGTGCCTGGAGTGTATGGGACAGGGCGGAGCAGTTCTTC
TRBD2	17	TRBJ2-5	.	TRBV7-9	CASISSEPGRAWDTQYF	TGTGCCAGCATCTCCTCAGAACCCGGGAGGGCCTGGGATACCCAGTACTTC
TRBD2	15	TRBJ2-3	.	TRBV27	CASSRVREGEDTQYF	TGTGCCAGCAGCCGGGTAAGGGAGGGCGAAGATACGCAGTATTTT
TRBD2	15	TRBJ2-7	.	TRBV11-2	CASSSRGRGAYEQYF	TGTGCCAGCAGCTCCCGCGGACGGGGGGCCTACGAGCAGTACTTC
.	17	TRBJ2-2	once	TRBV6-1	CASSDSSGGGNTGELFF	TGTGCCAGCAGTGATTCCTCTGGTGGGGGCAACACCGGGGAGCTGTTTTTT
TRBD2	14	TRBJ2-7	.	TRBV4-2	CASSQGTSGPTQYF	TGTGCCAGCAGCCAAGGGACTAGCGGGCCTACGCAGTACTTC
TRBD1	14	TRBJ2-7	.	TRBV27	CASSRTGSSYEQYF	TGTGCCAGCAGTCGGACAGGGAGCTCCTACGAGCAGTACTTC
TRBD1	14	TRBJ2-7	.	TRBV6-5	CASSTGTGYYEQYF	TGTGCCAGCAGTACCGGGACAGGGTACTACGAGCAGTACTTC
.	11	TRBJ2-2	.	TRBV2	CASFMTGELFF	TGTGCCAGCTTTATGACCGGGGAGCTGTTTTTT
.	15	TRBJ1-5	.	TRBV6-1	CASDNKRSAPITQHF	TGTGCCAGCGACAACAAACGATCCGCTCCAATAACCCAGCATTTT
TRBD1	15	TRBJ2-7	once	TRBV6-1	CATTLIQGDSYEQYF	TGTGCCACCACACTTATTCAGGGGGACTCCTACGAGCAGTACTTC
.	16	TRBJ1-5	.	TRBV2	CASSTRQGLGNQPQHF	TGTGCCAGCAGTACCCGGCAGGGGCTAGGGAATCAGCCCCAGCATTTT
.	15	TRBJ2-7	once	TRBV4-1	CASSQGTDYSYEQYF	TGCGCCAGCAGCCAAGGGACGGACTACTCCTACGAGCAGTACTTC
.	15	TRBJ1-1	.	TRBV4-2	CASSSWTALNTEAFF	TGTGCCAGCAGCTCTTGGACAGCCTTGAACACTGAAGCTTTCTTT
.	13	TRBJ2-3	.	TRBV6-5	CASSYSREDTQYF	TGTGCCAGCAGTTATTCTCGGGAGGATACGCAGTATTTT
.	14	TRBJ1-4	.	TRBV7-8	CASSGGATNEKLFF	TGTGCCAGCAGCGGGGGGGCAACTAATGAAAAACTGTTTTTT
TRBD2	14	TRBJ2-1	.	TRBV18	CASLRLAGDNEQFF	TGTGCCAGCCTACGACTAGCGGGAGATAATGAGCAGTTCTTC
TRBD1	15	TRBJ1-1	.	TRBV6-5	CASSASGTGGTEAFF	TGTGCCAGCTCCGCTTCCGGGACAGGGGGCACTGAAGCTTTCTTT
TRBD2	16	TRBJ2-1	.	TRBV27	CAGSLIAGGSYNEQFF	TGTGCCGGCAGTTTGATAGCGGGAGGCTCCTACAATGAGCAGTTCTTC
TRBD1	15	TRBJ2-3	.	TRBV29-1	CSADRGLSTTDTQYF	TGCAGCGCCGACAGGGGGCTCAGTACCACAGATACGCAGTATTTT
.	15	TRBJ2-7	.	TRBV4-2	CASSHDSTGNYEQYF	TGTGCCAGCAGCCATGACTCCACAGGGAACTACGAGCAGTACTTC
.	14	TRBJ2-7	.	TRBV29-1	CSVEVPDYSSEQYF	TGCAGCGTTGAAGTCCCGGACTACTCATCCGAGCAGTACTTC
.	14	TRBJ1-2	.	TRBV30	CAWSHLVTADGYTF	TGTGCCTGGAGCCACCTAGTAACTGCCGATGGCTACACCTTC
TRBD1	18	TRBJ1-2	.	TRBV29-1	CSVEDTEWAQGVLSGYTF	TGCAGCGTTGAAGATACCGAGTGGGCCCAGGGGGTACTCTCTGGCTACACCTTC
.	15	TRBJ1-5	.	TRBV9	CASSGSGLPNQPQHF	TGTGCCAGCAGCGGGTCGGGACTTCCCAATCAGCCCCAGCATTTT
.	15	TRBJ1-4	.	TRBV10-3	CAISESPGANEKLFF	TGTGCCATCAGTGAGTCTCCAGGTGCGAATGAAAAACTGTTTTTT
.	14	TRBJ1-2	.	TRBV9	CASSERTALSGYTF	TGTGCCAGCAGCGAGCGGACAGCCCTCAGTGGCTACACCTTC
.	13	TRBJ1-2	.	TRBV5-4	CASSLAQSRGYTF	TGTGCCAGCAGCCTCGCTCAAAGCCGAGGCTACACCTTC
.	15	TRBJ1-2	once	TRBV7-9	CASSETSRGNYGYTF	TGTGCCAGCAGCGAAACTTCCAGGGGAAACTATGGCTACACCTTC
TRBD2	14	TRBJ2-7	.	TRBV6-1	CASSPPSGRYEQYF	TGTGCCAGCAGTCCGCCTAGCGGGCGCTACGAGCAGTACTTC
TRBD2	17	TRBJ2-7	.	TRBV9	CASSVNPEAGGSYEQYF	TGTGCCAGCAGCGTCAACCCGGAAGCGGGAGGGAGCTACGAGCAGTACTTC
.	13	TRBJ2-7	.	TRBV5-8	CASSPRTHYEQYF	TGTGCCAGCAGCCCCCGGACACACTACGAGCAGTACTTC
TRBD2	17	TRBJ2-3	.	TRBV7-3	CASSPQWGLAKVYTQYF	TGTGCCAGCAGCCCCCAGTGGGGACTAGCAAAAGTTTATACGCAGTATTTT
.	14	TRBJ2-1	.	TRBV6-5	CASSYSGGGNEQFF	TGTGCCAGCAGTTATTCTGGCGGCGGGAATGAGCAGTTCTTC
.	16	TRBJ2-7	.	TRBV7-8	CASSLDGSSRNYEQYF	TGTGCCAGCAGCTTAGATGGATCTAGCAGGAACTACGAGCAGTACTTC
.	13	TRBJ2-1	once	TRBV28	CASSLQGYNEQFF	TGTGCCAGCAGTTTACAGGGATACAATGAGCAGTTCTTC
TRBD2	14	TRBJ2-7	.	TRBV6-1	CASSEGLAVYEQYF	TGTGCCAGCAGTGAGGGACTAGCGGTCTACGAGCAGTACTTC
.	17	TRBJ2-3	.	TRBV11-3	CASSSSRAGPSTDTQYF	TGTGCCAGCAGCTCTAGTAGGGCGGGCCCTAGCACAGATACGCAGTATTTT
.	14	TRBJ1-2	once	TRBV6-5	CASSYSGGAPGYTF	TGTGCCAGCAGTTACTCGGGGGGGGCTCCTGGCTACACCTTC
.	15	TRBJ1-4	.	TRBV6-6	CASKLEWGPKEKLFF	TGTGCCAGCAAGTTAGAGTGGGGGCCGAAAGAAAAACTGTTTTTT
.	13	TRBJ2-7	.	TRBV6-6	CASSLGPNYEQYF	TGTGCCAGCAGCCTGGGGCCAAACTACGAGCAGTACTTC
TRBD1	15	TRBJ1-1	.	TRBV12-5	CASGLDRGRNTEAFF	TGTGCTAGTGGTTTGGACAGGGGGCGGAACACTGAAGCTTTCTTT
.	13	TRBJ1-2	.	TRBV30	CACLLGGNYGYTF	TGTGCCTGCCTCCTTGGGGGGAACTATGGCTACACCTTC
TRBD2	15	TRBJ2-7	.	TRBV11-1	CASSTGLAGPYEQYF	TGTGCCAGCAGCACCGGACTAGCGGGACCCTACGAGCAGTACTTC
TRBD2	16	TRBJ2-1	.	TRBV11-1	CASSLGLAGGANEQFF	TGTGCCAGCAGCTTAGGGCTAGCGGGAGGGGCTAATGAGCAGTTCTTC
.	14	TRBJ1-5	.	TRBV5-8	CASSLRQSNQPQHF	TGTGCCAGCAGCTTGCGACAAAGCAATCAGCCCCAGCATTTT
TRBD1	14	TRBJ2-7	.	TRBV4-1	CASSETGGTYEQYF	TGCGCCAGCAGTGAGACAGGGGGTACCTACGAGCAGTACTTC
TRBD1	16	TRBJ2-1	.	TRBV7-8	CASSFPDRGYYNEQFF	TGTGCCAGCAGCTTTCCGGACAGGGGCTACTACAATGAGCAGTTCTTC
.	14	TRBJ1-1	.	TRBV7-9	CASSLIGEDTEAFF	TGTGCCAGCAGCTTAATCGGGGAGGACACTGAAGCTTTCTTT
TRBD1	14	TRBJ1-2	.	TRBV2	CASSEWTGMDGYTF	TGTGCCAGCAGTGAGTGGACAGGGATGGATGGCTACACCTTC
TRBD1	16	TRBJ2-5	.	TRBV11-3	CASSSQQGGLQETQYF	TGTGCCAGCAGCTCGCAACAGGGGGGACTCCAAGAGACCCAGTACTTC